This T cell receptor (beta chain) was identified in a study of shared clonotypes between healthy human individuals. As for the study in general: Each donor's CD8 memory used one plate, CD8 naive two, each CD4 subset three.

Concerning this clone itself: Its antigen is as yet unknown. The same CDR3 arises from other DNA sequences in this sample as well.

Study-wide findings and caveats: Lower generation probabilities were found for non-shared clonotypes than for those shared by all four donors.

V lost 3 bases and J lost 1, with 6 bases in between. Looked up from germline, CDR1 is SGHAT and CDR2 is FQNNGV. There are 13 residues in the CDR3. Recent acute infections and vaccinations were absent in the healthy HIV-negative adult donors. Sequenced by immunoSEQ multiplex PCR; TCRdb stores in-frame clones only, minus some. The sample has some 1,400,000 clones; around 97% are singletons. The clonotype originates from a man aged 25-45 years in good health. Source material: naive CD4+ T cells sorted from blood. Subset indicated: CD45RA+ positively selected. The genes are TRBV11-2 and TRBJ1-1, with D unresolved. The chain's CDR3 is CASSLERNTEAFF. CDR3 nucleotides: TGTGCCAGCAGCTTGGAAAGGAACACTGAAGCTTTCTTT. The complete variable domain, with remaining parts taken from reference TRBV11-2 and TRBJ1-1, reads EAGVAQSPRYKIIEKRQSVAFWCNPISGHATLYWYQQILGQGPKLLIQFQNNGVVDDSQLPKDRFSAERLKGVDSTLKIQPAKLEDSAVYLCASSLERNTEAFFGQGTRLTVV.